Sequencing of this TCR beta chain was carried out in a study of T-cell memory formation after mild COVID-19. Points from the study as a whole: Cross-reactive memory appears to have joined, as suggested by some responding clones showing up in pre-infection memory.

This CDR3 is built from 14 residues. V lost 5 bases and J lost 3, with 14 bases in between. The V gene's germline CDR1 is LNHNV and CDR2 YYDKDF (reference sequence). In TCRdb, the 5' RACE reads were re-called with MiXCR into one record per CDR3 protein. The sample lists about 470,000 distinct CDR3 sequences; more than 20% were seen once. A remark on this clonotype: Its antigen is not identified.

This TCR derives from an adult woman who had mild COVID-19 (a few samples of this study predate the infection). Cell type and time point are not known. Sample: PBMCs or a T cell subset sorted from them (not recorded which). The chain employs TRBV15 and TRBJ2-7, with TRBD1 as a possible D gene (6 bases). The CDR3 spells CATSLVLTGYEQYF. CDR3 DNA: TGTGCCACCAGCCTTGTTTTGACAGGCTACGAGCAGTACTTC.